This is a list of T cell receptor beta chains from one sample in a study of T cell responses to AZD1222 COVID-19 vaccine. Here immunoSEQ multiplex PCR was the method, and the copy in TCRdb shows in-frame clones only, minus some. This sample has about 130,000 clones, with about nine tenths found just once. The sample was peripheral blood, taken on day 0 of AZD1222 vaccination. These receptor sequences come from an adult in good health. The CDR3 runs from the conserved cysteine through the conserved F or W. Fields, in order: V gene, clone size, D gene, J gene, CDR3 DNA, CDR3 protein. A D gene is named only where the DNA matches it firmly. Clone sizes are given selectively: once, few, many, or a class where the clone is expanded.

>TRBV30|.|TRBD1|TRBJ1-5
TGTGCCTGGAGTCAGGGGGAGAATCAGCCCCAGCATTTT
CAWSQGENQPQHF
>TRBV10-3|once|.|TRBJ1-2
TGTGCCATAAGGGACAACTATGGCTACACCTTC
CAIRDNYGYTF
>TRBV30|.|.|TRBJ1-1
TGTGCCTGGATAGTTAACACTGAAGCTTTCTTT
CAWIVNTEAFF
>TRBV6-5|.|.|TRBJ2-7
TGTGCCAGCAGCCTGGGAGAGCGGCGCTACGAGCAGTACTTC
CASSLGERRYEQYF
>TRBV27|.|.|TRBJ1-4
TGTGCCAGCCGGGGAGCCGGAACTAATGAAAAACTGTTTTTT
CASRGAGTNEKLFF
>TRBV6-5|.|.|TRBJ1-1
TGTGCCAGCAGTACCGGCCTGAACACTGAAGCTTTCTTT
CASSTGLNTEAFF
>TRBV6-1|.|TRBD2|TRBJ2-1
TGTGCCAGCAGTGAAGGGAGCGGACTAGTCAATGAGCAGTTCTTC
CASSEGSGLVNEQFF
>TRBV4-2|.|.|TRBJ1-3
TGTGCCAGCAGCCCGTTACAGGGCTTAAGCTCTGGAAACACCATATATTTT
CASSPLQGLSSGNTIYF
>TRBV5-4|.|.|TRBJ1-2
TGTGCCAGCAGCTTCTCTTCGGGGGAGAGAGGCTACACCTTC
CASSFSSGERGYTF
>TRBV18|.|.|TRBJ2-3
TGTGCCAGCTCACCAATCGGTTGGGCGGGCACAGATACGCAGTATTTT
CASSPIGWAGTDTQYF
>TRBV3-1/TRBV3-2|.|.|TRBJ1-1
TGTGCCAGCAGCCAAGCCACCGGGAGAAACACTGAAGCTTTCTTT
CASSQATGRNTEAFF
>TRBV7-9|.|.|TRBJ2-7
TGTGCCAGCAGGTCGGGGGCAGCCCAATTTCCTTACGAGCAGTACTTC
CASRSGAAQFPYEQYF